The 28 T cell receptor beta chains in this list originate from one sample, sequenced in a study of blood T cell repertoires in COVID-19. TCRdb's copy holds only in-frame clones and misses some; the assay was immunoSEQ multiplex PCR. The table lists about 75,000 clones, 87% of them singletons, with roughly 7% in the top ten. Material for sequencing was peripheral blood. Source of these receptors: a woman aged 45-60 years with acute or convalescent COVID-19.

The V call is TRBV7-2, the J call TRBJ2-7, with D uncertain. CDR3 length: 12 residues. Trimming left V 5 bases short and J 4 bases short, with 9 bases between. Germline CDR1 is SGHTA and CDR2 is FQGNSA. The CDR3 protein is CASSNLDYEQYF. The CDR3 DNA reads TGTGCCAGCAGCAATCTAGATTACGAGCAGTACTTC.

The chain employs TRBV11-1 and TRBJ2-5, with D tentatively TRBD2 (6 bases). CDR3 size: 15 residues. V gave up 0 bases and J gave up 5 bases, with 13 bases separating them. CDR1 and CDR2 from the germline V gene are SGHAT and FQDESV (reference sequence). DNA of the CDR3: TGTGCCAGCAGCTTAGCTAGCGGTACTAGGGAGACCCAGTACTTC. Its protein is CASSLASGTRETQYF.

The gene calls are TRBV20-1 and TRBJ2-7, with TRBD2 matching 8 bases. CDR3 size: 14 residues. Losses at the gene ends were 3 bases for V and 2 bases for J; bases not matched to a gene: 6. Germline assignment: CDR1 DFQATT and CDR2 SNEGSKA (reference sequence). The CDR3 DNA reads TGCAGTGCTAGTGGGGGCGGGGGGCCCTACGAGCAGTACTTC. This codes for CSASGGGGPYEQYF.

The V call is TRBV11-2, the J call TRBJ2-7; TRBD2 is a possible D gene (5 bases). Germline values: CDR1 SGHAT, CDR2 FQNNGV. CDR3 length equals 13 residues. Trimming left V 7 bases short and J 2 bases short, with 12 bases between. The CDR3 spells CASKLDQAYEQYF. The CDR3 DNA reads TGTGCCAGCAAACTAGACCAGGCCTACGAGCAGTACTTC.

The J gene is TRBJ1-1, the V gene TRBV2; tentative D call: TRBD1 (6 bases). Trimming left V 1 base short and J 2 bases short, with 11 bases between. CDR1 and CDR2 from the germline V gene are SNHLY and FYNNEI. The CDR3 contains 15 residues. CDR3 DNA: TGTGCCAGCAGTGAAGAGGGGGTCAGAAACACTGAAGCTTTCTTT. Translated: CASSEEGVRNTEAFF.

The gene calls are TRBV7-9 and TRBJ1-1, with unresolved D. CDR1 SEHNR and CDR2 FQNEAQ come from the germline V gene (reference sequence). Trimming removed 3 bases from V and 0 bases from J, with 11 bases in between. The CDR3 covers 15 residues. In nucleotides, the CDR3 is TGTGCCAGCAGCTTTGTTAGCTACATGAACACTGAAGCTTTCTTT. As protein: CASSFVSYMNTEAFF.

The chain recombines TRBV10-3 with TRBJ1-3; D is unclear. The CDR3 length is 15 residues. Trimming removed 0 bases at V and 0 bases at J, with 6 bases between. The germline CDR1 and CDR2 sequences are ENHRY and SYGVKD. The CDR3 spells CAISESRDSGNTIYF. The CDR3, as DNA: TGTGCCATCAGTGAGTCGAGAGACTCTGGAAACACCATATATTTT.

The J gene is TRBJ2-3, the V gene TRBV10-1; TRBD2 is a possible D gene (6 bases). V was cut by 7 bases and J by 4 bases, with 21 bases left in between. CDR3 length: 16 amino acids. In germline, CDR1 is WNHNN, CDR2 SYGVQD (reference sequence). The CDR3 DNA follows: TGCGCCAGCAATCATCTTGCCGGGGGAAGGTCAGATACGCAGTATTTT. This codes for CASNHLAGGRSDTQYF.

The chain's CDR3 is CASQGFTYHEQYF. The CDR3 DNA reads TGTGCCAGCCAGGGGTTCACGTACCACGAGCAGTACTTC. The chain employs TRBV28 and TRBJ2-7; D perhaps matches TRBD1 (6 bases). Germline CDR1 is MDHEN and CDR2 is SYDVKM. V was cut by 8 bases and J by 5 bases, with 16 bases left in between. The CDR3 has 13 residues.

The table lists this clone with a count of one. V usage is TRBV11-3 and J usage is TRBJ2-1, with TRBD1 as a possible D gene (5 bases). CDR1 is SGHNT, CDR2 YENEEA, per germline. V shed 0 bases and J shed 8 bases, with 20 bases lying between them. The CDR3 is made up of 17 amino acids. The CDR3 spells CASSLEESAGLGDEQFF. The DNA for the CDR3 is TGTGCCAGCAGCTTAGAAGAGAGCGCAGGGTTGGGCGATGAGCAGTTCTTC.

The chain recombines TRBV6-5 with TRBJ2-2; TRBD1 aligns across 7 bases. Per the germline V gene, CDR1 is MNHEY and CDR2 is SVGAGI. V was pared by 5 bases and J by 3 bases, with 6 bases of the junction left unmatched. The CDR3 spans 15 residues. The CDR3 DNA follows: TGTGCCAGCAGTCCCCGGGACAGTTACACCGGGGAGCTGTTTTTT. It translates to CASSPRDSYTGELFF.

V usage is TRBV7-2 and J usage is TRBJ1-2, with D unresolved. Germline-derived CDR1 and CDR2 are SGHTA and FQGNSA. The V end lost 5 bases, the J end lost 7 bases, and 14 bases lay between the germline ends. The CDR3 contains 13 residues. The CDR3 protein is CASSEPGLFGYTF. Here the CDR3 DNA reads TGTGCCAGCAGCGAGCCGGGGTTGTTTGGCTACACCTTC.

In nucleotides, the CDR3 is TGCGCCAGCAGCTCGGCGCTACAGGGGAGAGAGACCCAGTACTTC. Encoded protein: CASSSALQGRETQYF. V and J are TRBV5-1 and TRBJ2-5; 7 nucleotides agree with TRBD1. V shed 3 bases, J shed 4 bases, and the junction held 9 bases outside the gene matches. The CDR3 runs to 15 residues. CDR1 and CDR2 (germline): SGHRS, YFSETQ. The full variable domain, rest sourced from reference TRBV5-1 and TRBJ2-5, is KAGVTQTPRYLIKTRGQQVTLSCSPISGHRSVSWYQQTPGQGLQFLFEYFSETQRNKGNFPGRFSGRQFSNSRSEMNVSTLELGDSALYLCASSSALQGRETQYFGPGTRLLVL.

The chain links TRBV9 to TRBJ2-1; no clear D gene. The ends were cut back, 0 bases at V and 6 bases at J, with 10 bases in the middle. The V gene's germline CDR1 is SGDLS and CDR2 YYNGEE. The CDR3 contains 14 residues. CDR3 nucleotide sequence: TGTGCCAGCAGCGTAGTGGTAGCTGGCAATGAGCAGTTCTTC. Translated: CASSVVVAGNEQFF.

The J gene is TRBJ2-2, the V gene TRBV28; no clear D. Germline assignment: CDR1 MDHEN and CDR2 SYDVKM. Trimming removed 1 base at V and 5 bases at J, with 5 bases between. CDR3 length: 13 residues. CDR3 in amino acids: CASSLFETGELFF. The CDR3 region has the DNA TGTGCCAGCAGTTTATTTGAGACCGGGGAGCTGTTTTTT. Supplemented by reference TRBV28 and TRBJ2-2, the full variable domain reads DVKVTQSSRYLVKRTGEKVFLECVQDMDHENMFWYRQDPGLGLRLIYFSYDVKMKEKGDIPEGYSVSREKKERFSLILESASTNQTSMYLCASSLFETGELFFGEGSRLTVL.

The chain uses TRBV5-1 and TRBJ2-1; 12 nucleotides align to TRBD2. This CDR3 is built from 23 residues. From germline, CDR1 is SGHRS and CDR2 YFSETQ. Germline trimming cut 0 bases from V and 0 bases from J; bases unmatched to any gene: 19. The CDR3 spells CASSLESPFASGRAGSSYNEQFF. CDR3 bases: TGCGCCAGCAGCTTGGAGTCCCCCTTCGCTAGCGGGAGGGCTGGAAGCTCCTACAATGAGCAGTTCTTC.

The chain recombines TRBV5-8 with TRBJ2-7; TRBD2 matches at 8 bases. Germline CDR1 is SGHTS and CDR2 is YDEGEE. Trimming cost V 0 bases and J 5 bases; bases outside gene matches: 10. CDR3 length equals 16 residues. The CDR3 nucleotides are TGTGCCAGCAGCTTGGCCGCCGGGAGGGCGGACGACGAGCAGTACTTC. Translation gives CASSLAAGRADDEQYF.

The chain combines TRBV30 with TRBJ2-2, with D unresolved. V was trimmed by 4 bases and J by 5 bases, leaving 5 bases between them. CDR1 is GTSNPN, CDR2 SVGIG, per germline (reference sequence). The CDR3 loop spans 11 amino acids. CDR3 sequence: CAWTSTGELFF. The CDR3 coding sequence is TGTGCCTGGACTTCTACCGGGGAGCTGTTTTTT. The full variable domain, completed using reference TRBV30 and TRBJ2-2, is SQTIHQWPATLVQPVGSPLSLECTVEGTSNPNLYWYRQAAGRGLQLLFYSVGIGQISSEVPQNLSASRPQDRQFILSSKKLLLSDSGFYLCAWTSTGELFFGEGSRLTVL.

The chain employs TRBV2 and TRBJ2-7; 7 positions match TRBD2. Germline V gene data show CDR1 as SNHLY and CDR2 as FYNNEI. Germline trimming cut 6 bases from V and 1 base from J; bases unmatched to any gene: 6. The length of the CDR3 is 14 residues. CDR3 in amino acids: CASSSGVLSYEQYF. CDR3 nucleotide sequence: TGTGCCAGCAGCAGCGGGGTACTTTCCTACGAGCAGTACTTC.

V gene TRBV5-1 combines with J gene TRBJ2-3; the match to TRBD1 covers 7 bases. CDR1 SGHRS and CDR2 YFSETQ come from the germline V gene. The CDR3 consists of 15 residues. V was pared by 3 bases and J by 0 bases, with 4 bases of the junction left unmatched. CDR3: CASSSLTGSTDTQYF. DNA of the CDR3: TGCGCCAGCAGCTCCCTGACAGGGAGCACAGATACGCAGTATTTT.

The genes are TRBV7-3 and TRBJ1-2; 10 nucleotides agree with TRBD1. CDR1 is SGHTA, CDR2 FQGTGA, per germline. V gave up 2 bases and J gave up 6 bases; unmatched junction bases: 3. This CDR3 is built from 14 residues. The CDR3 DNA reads TGTGCCAGCAGCTTAGGACAGGGGGTGGATGGCTACACCTTC. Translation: CASSLGQGVDGYTF.

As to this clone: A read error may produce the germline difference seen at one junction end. The CDR3 loop is CASKREDEKLFF. The CDR3 bases are TGCGCTAGCAAGCGGGAGGATGAAAAACTGTTTTTT. The chain carries TRBV5-1 and TRBJ1-4; the D is unclear. Germline loops: CDR1 SGHRS, CDR2 YFSETQ. CDR3 length equals 12 residues.

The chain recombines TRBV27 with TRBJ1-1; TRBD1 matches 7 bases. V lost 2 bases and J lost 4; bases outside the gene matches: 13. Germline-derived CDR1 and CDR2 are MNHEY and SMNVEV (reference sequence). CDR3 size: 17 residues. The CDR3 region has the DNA TGTGCCAGCAGTTTAAGGCAGGGGGGAACTCCCCTCACTGAAGCTTTCTTT. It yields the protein CASSLRQGGTPLTEAFF.

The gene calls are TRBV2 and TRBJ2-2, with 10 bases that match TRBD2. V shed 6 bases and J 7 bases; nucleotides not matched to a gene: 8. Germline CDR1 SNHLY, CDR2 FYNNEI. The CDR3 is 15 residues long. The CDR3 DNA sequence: TGTGCCAGCAGCCAAACCGGGACTAGCGTCGGGGAGCTGTTTTTT. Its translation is CASSQTGTSVGELFF.

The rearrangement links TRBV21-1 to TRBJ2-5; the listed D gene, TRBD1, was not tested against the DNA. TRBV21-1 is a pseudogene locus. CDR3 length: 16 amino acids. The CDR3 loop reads CASSKAGTGCQETQYF. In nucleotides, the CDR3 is TGTGCCAGCAGCAAAGCCGGGACAGGTTGCCAAGAGACCCAGTACTTC.

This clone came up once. CDR3 amino acids: CASSPGEGGELFF. CDR3 DNA sequence: TGTGCCAGCAGTCCGGGGGAGGGGGGGGAGCTGTTTTTT. V is TRBV27 and J is TRBJ2-2, with TRBD2 matching 7 bases. With 5 bases clipped from V and 8 bases from J, the junction kept 5 bases outside the gene matches. The CDR3 sequence is 13 residues long. In germline, CDR1 is MNHEY, CDR2 SMNVEV (reference sequence).

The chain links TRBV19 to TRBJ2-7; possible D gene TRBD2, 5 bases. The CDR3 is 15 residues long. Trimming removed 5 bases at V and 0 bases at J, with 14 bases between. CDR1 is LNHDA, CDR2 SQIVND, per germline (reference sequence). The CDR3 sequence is CASSVGLFYSYEQYF. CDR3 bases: TGTGCCAGTAGTGTCGGACTGTTTTACTCCTACGAGCAGTACTTC.

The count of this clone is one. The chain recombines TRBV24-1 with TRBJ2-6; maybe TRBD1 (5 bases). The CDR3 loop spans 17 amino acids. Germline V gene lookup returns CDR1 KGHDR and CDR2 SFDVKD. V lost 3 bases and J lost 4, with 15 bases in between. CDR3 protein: CATSDPKDTPGANVLTF. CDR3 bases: TGTGCCACCAGTGATCCGAAGGACACTCCGGGGGCCAACGTCCTGACTTTC.